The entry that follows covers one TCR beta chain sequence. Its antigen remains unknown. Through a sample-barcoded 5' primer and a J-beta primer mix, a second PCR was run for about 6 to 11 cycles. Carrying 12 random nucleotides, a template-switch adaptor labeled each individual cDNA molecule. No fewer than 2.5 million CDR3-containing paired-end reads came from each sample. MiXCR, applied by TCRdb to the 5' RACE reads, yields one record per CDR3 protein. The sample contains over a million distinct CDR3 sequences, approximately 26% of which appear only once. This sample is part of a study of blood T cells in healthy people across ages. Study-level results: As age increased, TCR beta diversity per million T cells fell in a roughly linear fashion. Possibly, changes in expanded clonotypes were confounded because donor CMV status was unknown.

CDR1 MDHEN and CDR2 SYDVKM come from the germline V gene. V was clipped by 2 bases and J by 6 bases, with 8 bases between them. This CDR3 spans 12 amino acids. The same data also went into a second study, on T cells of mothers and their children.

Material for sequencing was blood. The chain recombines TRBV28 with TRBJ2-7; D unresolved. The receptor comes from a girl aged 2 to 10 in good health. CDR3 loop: CASSLRVGEQYF. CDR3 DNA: TGTGCCAGCAGTTTAAGGGTCGGCGAGCAGTACTTC.